This T cell receptor beta chain was sequenced for a study of liver allograft versus peripheral blood T cells. Study background: Intrahepatic T cell receptor repertoires from transplanted livers were compared against repertoires in recipients' peripheral blood.

The CDR3 spans 13 residues. The germline V gene has CDR1 DFQATT and CDR2 SNEGSKA (reference sequence). J lost 4 bases, V lost 4 bases, and 4 bases had no gene match. General study findings and limits: Intragraft T cell receptor repertoires of liver allografts were reported to differ from peripheral blood repertoires.

To note about this clonotype: Its antigen remains unidentified.

TCRdb recomputed calls from the reads with MiXCR, one row per CDR3 protein. The sample has some 10,000 distinct CDR3 sequences, approximately 19% seen once. The clonotype originates from a human patient who had a liver transplant. Some T cells may be graft donor cells. This sequence joins TRBV20-1 and TRBJ2-1, with 7 nucleotides matching TRBD1. The CDR3 DNA reads as TGCAGTGCTAAACAGGGGTTGTACAATGAGCAGTTCTTC. Amino acid sequence: CSAKQGLYNEQFF.